This T cell receptor (beta chain) was recovered during a study of control samples from healthy donors and cancer patients (dated by TCRdb to between 2020 and 2021). The CDR3 starts with the cysteine, ends with the phenylalanine, and has 17 residues. CDR3 DNA is the only sequence kept; it has 51 bases, read in frame from the first base. Germline trimming: 7 bases from V, 4 bases from J; junction bases outside gene matches: 17. The germline V gene provides CDR1 MDHEN and CDR2 SYDVKM. For this clone: The antigen this receptor binds is unknown. Nothing much larger sits one base from this clone, and base qualities are not available.

The receptor library was made with the immunoSEQ multiplex PCR assay. In its TCRdb copy, this immuneACCESS table keeps in-frame sequences only and misses some clones. Where compared with another copy, unresolved V genes explain less than half of these, and the others have no known cause. This sample holds about 17,000 clones; about 89% were observed only once. The ten largest clones add up to less than 35% of the sample. Recombination linked TRBV28 to TRBJ1-1; 8 bases in the middle match TRBD1. This clonotype was sampled from a man in his 60s with head and neck cancer. The sample was PBMCs. The sequence in DNA is TGTGCCAGCATTGAGTGGGCAGGGGGCCTAAGGAGCACTGAAGCTTTCTTT. Its translation is CASIEWAGGLRSTEAFF.